These 21 T cell receptor beta chains were sequenced from one sample in a study of blood T cell repertoires in COVID-19. Repertoires were generated with immunoSEQ multiplex PCR, while TCRdb's copy carries only in-frame clones and drops some. The sample contains about 100,000 clones, around four fifths of which appear only once. Sequenced sample: peripheral blood. These receptors were collected from an older woman with acute or convalescent COVID-19.

The chain employs TRBV7-9 and TRBJ2-2; D is uncertain. The V gene lost 6 bases and the J gene lost 4 bases, with 21 bases spanning the gap. The CDR3 totals 17 residues. Germline CDR1 is SEHNR and CDR2 is FQNEAQ (reference sequence). The CDR3 DNA is TGTGCCAGCAGACCCCTAGGATCCGGGTTATTCACCGGGGAGCTGTTTTTT. As protein: CASRPLGSGLFTGELFF.

J is TRBJ2-7 and V is TRBV30; possibly TRBD2 for D (7 bases). Germline values: CDR1 GTSNPN, CDR2 SVGIG (reference sequence). The length of the CDR3 is 14 residues. The ends were cut back, 1 base at V and 1 base at J, with 11 bases in the middle. In nucleotides, the CDR3 is TGTGCCTGGAGTGCCGGGGGGCATTCCTACGAGCAGTACGTC. This codes for CAWSAGGHSYEQYV.

V and J are TRBV6-5 and TRBJ2-1; possibly TRBD2 for D (5 bases). Deletions cut 7 bases from V and 8 bases from J, with 9 bases between. Germline CDR1 and CDR2: MNHEY and SVGAGI. This CDR3 contains 11 residues. The CDR3 loop reads CASIGVHEQFF. Here the CDR3 DNA reads TGTGCCAGCATCGGGGTGCATGAGCAGTTCTTC.

The chain uses TRBV19 and TRBJ1-1, with TRBD1 as a possible D gene (6 bases). The CDR3 is made up of 15 amino acids. Germline lookup yields CDR1 LNHDA and CDR2 SQIVND (reference sequence). V was pared by 4 bases and J by 0 bases, with 12 bases between. The CDR3 is CASSRTQGLNTEAFF. CDR3 in DNA: TGTGCCAGTAGTAGGACTCAGGGGCTGAACACTGAAGCTTTCTTT.

The chain has TRBV5-1 and TRBJ2-1; D possibly corresponds to TRBD2 (5 bases). The CDR3 is made up of 15 amino acids. Germline assignment: CDR1 SGHRS and CDR2 YFSETQ. Deletions cut 0 bases from V and 7 bases from J, with 14 bases between. In DNA form, the CDR3 reads TGCGCCAGCAGCTTGGTTACGGGGTCGGGGAATGAGCAGTTCTTC. Its translation is CASSLVTGSGNEQFF.

CDR3 in DNA: TGTGCCAGCAGCCTATTCACAGGGGGTACAGGTCAGCCCCAGCATTTT. It yields the protein CASSLFTGGTGQPQHF. This rearrangement joins TRBV7-2 to TRBJ1-5, with 8 bases aligning to TRBD1. The V gene end was trimmed by 5 bases and the J gene end by 6 bases; junction bases not matched to a gene: 12. The CDR3 is 16 residues long. Germline lookup yields CDR1 SGHTA and CDR2 FQGNSA.

The V gene is TRBV6-5, the J gene TRBJ1-3; D gene unclear. The CDR3 sequence is 16 residues long. The germline gives CDR1 MNHEY, CDR2 SVGAGI. V was cut by 0 bases and J by 0 bases, with 9 bases left in between. The CDR3 reads CASSYSLFLSGNTIYF. CDR3 in DNA: TGTGCCAGCAGTTACTCCTTATTCCTCTCTGGAAACACCATATATTTT.

This clone was counted between two and nine times. V is TRBV9 and J is TRBJ2-7; D remains unclear. V was pared by 4 bases and J by 2 bases, with 19 bases between. Per germline, CDR1 SGDLS and CDR2 YYNGEE. The CDR3 is 16 amino acids. Here the CDR3 DNA reads TGTGCCAGCAGCCCATCTAGTAAGCAAAGTCCCTACGAGCAGTACTTC. Its translation is CASSPSSKQSPYEQYF.

The genes are TRBV2 and TRBJ1-2; D might be TRBD1 (5 bases). The germline gives CDR1 SNHLY, CDR2 FYNNEI. The CDR3 is made up of 14 amino acids. Trimming cost V 4 bases and J 4 bases, with 13 bases left between them. The CDR3 region is CASSVSQDIYGYTF. The DNA for the CDR3 is TGTGCCAGCAGTGTATCACAGGACATCTATGGCTACACCTTC.

This clone was seen more than once but under ten times. The chain uses TRBV4-3 and TRBJ1-4, with D hard to call. V lost 5 bases and J lost 3, with 16 bases in between. There are 16 residues in the CDR3. Germline CDR1 and CDR2: LGHNA and YSLEER. The CDR3 DNA follows: TGCGCCAGCAGCTCCGGCGATGGAGCGGCTAATGAAAAACTGTTTTTT. This codes for CASSSGDGAANEKLFF.

This clone occurred many times. This chain connects TRBV6-5 to TRBJ2-2; no clear D. CDR1 is MNHEY and CDR2 is SVGAGI in the germline V gene. This CDR3 is 13 amino acids long. The V and J ends lost 6 bases and 7 bases respectively, with 12 bases between them. CDR3 loop: CASRASERGELFF. CDR3 in DNA: TGTGCCAGCAGAGCAAGTGAGCGCGGGGAGCTGTTTTTT.

The chain uses TRBV28 and TRBJ1-3; D may be TRBD1 (5 bases). The CDR3 sequence is 13 residues long. The V end lost 5 bases, the J end lost 5 bases, and 10 bases lay between the germline ends. Germline CDR1 reads MDHEN; CDR2 reads SYDVKM. The CDR3 region is CASSGADRNTIYF. CDR3 sequence (DNA): TGTGCCAGCAGTGGGGCAGATCGAAACACCATATATTTT.

This clone was observed a single time. V is TRBV9 and J is TRBJ1-4; 9 bases fit TRBD1. The length of the CDR3 is 17 residues. The germline gives CDR1 SGDLS, CDR2 YYNGEE. V was pared by 2 bases and J by 0 bases, with 5 bases of the junction left unmatched. The CDR3 reads CASSVTGGGTTNEKLFF. As DNA, the CDR3 is TGTGCCAGCAGCGTCACAGGGGGCGGCACAACTAATGAAAAACTGTTTTTT.

The chain uses TRBV3-1 (or the pseudogene TRBV3-2) and TRBJ1-5; weak D call: TRBD1 (6 bases). CDR1 is LGHDT, CDR2 YNNKEL, per germline (reference sequence). Deletions cut 6 bases from V and 6 bases from J, with 9 bases between. The CDR3 consists of 12 residues. The CDR3 loop reads CASSQTGQPQHF. The DNA for the CDR3 is TGTGCCAGCAGTCAGACAGGTCAGCCCCAGCATTTT.

V gene TRBV12-5 combines with J gene TRBJ2-1; 7 bases are shared with TRBD2. This CDR3 region has 16 residues. The J segment lost 0 bases and the V segment lost 1 base, leaving 3 bases of the junction unmatched. CDR1 LGHNT and CDR2 FRNRAP come from the germline V gene. CDR3 loop: CASGLERGDSYNEQFF. In DNA form, the CDR3 reads TGTGCTAGTGGTTTGGAGCGGGGAGACTCCTACAATGAGCAGTTCTTC.

The CDR3 sequence is CASSLLEGLFWDSSYEQYF. DNA for the CDR3: TGTGCCAGCAGCTTACTAGAGGGCCTCTTCTGGGATAGCTCCTACGAGCAGTACTTC. The rearrangement joins TRBV7-2 to TRBJ2-7; D perhaps matches TRBD2 (5 bases). The V end lost 2 bases, the J end lost 0 bases, and 23 bases lay between the germline ends. The CDR3 loop spans 19 amino acids. CDR1 and CDR2 (germline): SGHTA, FQGNSA.

As regards this clone: The same CDR3 can be traced to other DNA sequences in this sample. The chain is built from TRBV18 and TRBJ1-1, with no clear D. CDR3 length equals 14 residues. Deletions cut 1 base from V and 1 base from J, with 7 bases between. Germline assignment: CDR1 KGHSH and CDR2 LQKENI. The CDR3: CASSPQRENTEAFF. The DNA of the CDR3 is TGTGCCAGCTCACCACAACGGGAGAACACTGAAGCTTTCTTT.

The chain has TRBV19 and TRBJ2-2; TRBD1 aligns across 7 bases. Germline V gene lookup returns CDR1 LNHDA and CDR2 SQIVND (reference sequence). V dropped 6 bases and J dropped 3; count of bases not matched to a gene: 4. CDR3 size: 14 residues. The CDR3 DNA reads as TGTGCCAGTAGAGAAGGGGGCTACACCGGGGAGCTGTTTTTT. Amino acids: CASREGGYTGELFF.

This rearrangement joins TRBV5-6 to TRBJ2-4; unclear D gene. V lost 4 bases to trimming and J lost 3 bases, with 14 bases between them. Germline-derived CDR1 and CDR2 are SGHDT and YYEEEE. The CDR3 has 15 residues. The CDR3 DNA reads TGTGCCAGCAGCCCCCTCCAGGAAGGCAAAAACATTCAGTACTTC. This gives the protein CASSPLQEGKNIQYF.

V and J are TRBV7-9 and TRBJ1-6, with 8 bases fitting TRBD1. The germline gives CDR1 SEHNR, CDR2 FQNEAQ (reference sequence). This CDR3 has 16 residues. The J segment lost 10 bases and the V segment lost 5 bases, leaving 13 bases of the junction unmatched. CDR3 DNA: TGTGCCAGCAGCCCCATATCCCAGGGGGCTGGGTCACCCCTCCACTTT. It encodes CASSPISQGAGSPLHF. The whole variable domain, filled in from reference TRBV7-9 and TRBJ1-6, reads DTGVSQNPRHKITKRGQNVTFRCDPISEHNRLYWYRQTLGQGPEFLTYFQNEAQLEKSRLLSDRFSAERPKGSFSTLEIQRTEQGDSAMYLCASSPISQGAGSPLHFGNGTRLTVT.

This clone occurred a few times. V gene TRBV3-1 (or the pseudogene TRBV3-2) combines with J gene TRBJ2-7; TRBD2 agrees at 7 bases. There are 14 residues in the CDR3. The V and J ends lost 4 bases and 5 bases, in that order; junction bases with no gene match: 8. The germline gives CDR1 LGHDT, CDR2 YNNKEL (reference sequence). CDR3 in amino acids: CASSPWQGGHEQYF. The DNA for the CDR3 is TGTGCCAGCAGCCCGTGGCAGGGAGGGCACGAGCAGTACTTC.